This TCR beta chain was recorded in a study of T cells after yellow fever vaccination. Findings and caveats of the study: Clonotypes shared by both compartments, CD4 and CD8, made up a small share. Clones that expanded after primary vaccination mostly reappeared after the booster (approximately 96% CD4, 80% to 90% CD8).

Researchers made TCR cDNA using 5'RACE template switching, and this step added a universal primer site and UMIs. TCRdb recomputed calls from the 5' RACE reads with MiXCR, one row per CDR3 protein. The top ten clones hold roughly 19% of a sample with about 320,000 distinct CDR3 sequences, around 4.3% of them seen once. This clonotype was recorded a few times. Antigen unknown. The V and J ends lost 0 bases and 2 bases respectively, with 11 bases between them. The CDR3 contains 15 residues. Germline V gene lookup returns CDR1 SGHDT and CDR2 YYEEEE. The clonotype comes from a man younger than 35 who received the YFV17D yellow fever vaccine. V and J are TRBV5-6 and TRBJ1-2; D unclear. The specimen comprised PBMCs, sampled 15 days after the yellow fever booster vaccination. DNA for the CDR3: TGTGCCAGCAGCTTGGGTAAAGGCGGCAACTATGGCTACACCTTC. This gives the protein CASSLGKGGNYGYTF.